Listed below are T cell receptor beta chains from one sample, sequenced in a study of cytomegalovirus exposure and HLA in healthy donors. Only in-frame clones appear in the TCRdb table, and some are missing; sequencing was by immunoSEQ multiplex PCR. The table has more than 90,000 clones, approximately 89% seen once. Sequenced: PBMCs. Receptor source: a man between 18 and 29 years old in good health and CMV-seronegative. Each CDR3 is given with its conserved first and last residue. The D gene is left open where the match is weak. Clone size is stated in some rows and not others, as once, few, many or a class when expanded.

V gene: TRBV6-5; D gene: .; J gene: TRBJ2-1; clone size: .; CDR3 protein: CASSKTGSSYNEQFF; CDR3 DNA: TGTGCCAGCAGTAAGACTGGGAGCTCCTACAATGAGCAGTTCTTC
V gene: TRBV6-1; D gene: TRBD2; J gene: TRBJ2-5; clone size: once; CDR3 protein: CASSERLAGARYQETQYF; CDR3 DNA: TGTGCCAGCAGTGAAAGGTTAGCGGGGGCCAGGTACCAAGAGACCCAGTACTTC
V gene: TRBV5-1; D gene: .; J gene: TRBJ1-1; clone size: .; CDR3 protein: CASSGSQVGTEAFF; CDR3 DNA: TGCGCCAGCAGCGGATCACAGGTCGGTACTGAAGCTTTCTTT
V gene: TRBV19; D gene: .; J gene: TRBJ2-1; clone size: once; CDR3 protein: CASSIDRTVGEQFF; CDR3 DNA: TGTGCCAGTAGTATAGATAGGACAGTCGGTGAGCAGTTCTTC
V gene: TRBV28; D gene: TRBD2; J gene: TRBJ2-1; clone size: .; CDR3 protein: CASSLGLARGNEQFF; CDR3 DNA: TGTGCCAGCAGTCTAGGACTAGCGAGGGGGAATGAGCAGTTCTTC
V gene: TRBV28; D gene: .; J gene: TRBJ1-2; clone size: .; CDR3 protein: CASSRTDRRYGYTF; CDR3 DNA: TGTGCCAGCAGCCGCACCGACAGGCGATATGGCTACACCTTC
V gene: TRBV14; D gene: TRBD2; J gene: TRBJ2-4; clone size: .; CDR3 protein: CASSQVVGGIAKNIQYF; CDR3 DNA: TGTGCCAGCAGCCAAGTTGTGGGGGGGATAGCCAAAAACATTCAGTACTTC
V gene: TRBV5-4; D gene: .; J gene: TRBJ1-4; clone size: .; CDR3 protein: CASSLDGRANEKLFF; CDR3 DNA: TGTGCCAGCAGCCTAGATGGTCGGGCTAATGAAAAACTGTTTTTT
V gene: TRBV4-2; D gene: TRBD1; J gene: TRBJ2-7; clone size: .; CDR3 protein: CASSPGQGAYEQYF; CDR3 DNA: TGTGCCAGCAGCCCGGGACAGGGGGCATACGAGCAGTACTTC
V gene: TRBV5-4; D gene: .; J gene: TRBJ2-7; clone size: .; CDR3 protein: CASIDCRCRAIYEQYF; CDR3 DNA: TGTGCCAGCATTGATTGTCGGTGCAGGGCTATCTACGAGCAGTACTTC
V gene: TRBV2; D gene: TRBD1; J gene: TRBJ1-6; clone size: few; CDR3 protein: CARGPGQGDSPLHF; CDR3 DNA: TGTGCCAGGGGACCGGGACAGGGTGATTCACCCCTCCACTTT